Reported below is one T cell receptor (beta chain). Its antigen is not identified. The data were obtained in a study of T cell responses to AZD1222 COVID-19 vaccine. General observations from the study: Baseline serostatus was positive in only five to seven AZD1222 recipients. Donors were largely white British and mainly female; clonal diversity was possibly underestimated.

The assay was immunoSEQ multiplex PCR, and TCRdb's table has in-frame clones only and misses some. The sample contains about 170,000 clones, about 90% of which appear only once. The sequence came from an adult who received the MenACWY meningococcal vaccine as a control. This specimen was peripheral blood, taken 28 days after the second dose of the MenACWY control vaccine.

The CDR3 spells CASSSRDSYGYTF. Written as DNA, the CDR3 is TGTGCCAGCAGTTCCCGGGACAGCTATGGCTACACCTTC. The chain combines TRBV6-6 with TRBJ1-2, with TRBD1 matching 7 bases. The germline V gene has CDR1 MNHNY and CDR2 SVGAGI (reference sequence). V shed 4 bases, J shed 4 bases, and the junction held 3 bases outside the gene matches. The CDR3 spans 13 residues.